This is a list of T cell receptor beta chains from one sample in a study of shared clonotypes between healthy human individuals. Only in-frame clones appear in the TCRdb table, and some are missing; sequencing was by immunoSEQ multiplex PCR. The sample yields over a million clones, approximately 98.5% seen once. Sequencing input: naive CD4+ T cells sorted from blood. The receptors were sampled from a man under 40 in good health. Each CDR3 is given with its conserved first and last residue. Each record gives: CDR3 DNA, CDR3 protein, D gene, clone size, V gene, J gene. D genes are given only for firm matches. Only some rows state a clone size, as once, few, many or a class for expanded clones.

DNA: TGTGCCAGCGTTAATGCGGGACCCGGGACGGCCGGGGAGCTGTTTTTT
CDR3: CASVNAGPGTAGELFF
D: -
size: -
V: TRBV2
J: TRBJ2-2

DNA: TGCGCCAGCAGCCCATCAGGGACAGGGCCAGGAGCTAACTATGGCTACACCTTC
CDR3: CASSPSGTGPGANYGYTF
D: TRBD1
size: -
V: TRBV5-1
J: TRBJ1-2

DNA: TGTGCCAGCAGCAGGGGACAACAGGCCTACGAGCAGTACTTC
CDR3: CASSRGQQAYEQYF
D: -
size: -
V: TRBV9
J: TRBJ2-7

DNA: TGTGCCAGCAGGGGTGGGGGGCGCGCCACGGGCTACACCTTC
CDR3: CASRGGGRATGYTF
D: -
size: -
V: TRBV27
J: TRBJ1-2

DNA: TGCGCCAGCAGCACGGGACTAGCGGGAGTAGATACGCAGTATTTT
CDR3: CASSTGLAGVDTQYF
D: TRBD2
size: few
V: TRBV5-1
J: TRBJ2-3

DNA: TGCGCCAGCACGGGAAGGGGGCGAGATACGCAGTATTTT
CDR3: CASTGRGRDTQYF
D: TRBD1
size: once
V: TRBV10-2
J: TRBJ2-3

DNA: TGTGCCAGCAGCCGTACGGGACTAGATTACAATGAGCAGTTCTTC
CDR3: CASSRTGLDYNEQFF
D: TRBD2
size: -
V: TRBV6-6
J: TRBJ2-1

DNA: TGTGCCAGCAGCTTCTTTTTTGGGGGGGCCCACCCCCTTTACAATGAGCAGTTCTTC
CDR3: CASSFFFGGAHPLYNEQFF
D: -
size: -
V: TRBV7-2
J: TRBJ2-1

DNA: TGCGCCAGCAGTGAAAGGGGTTACACCTACGAGCAGTACTTC
CDR3: CASSERGYTYEQYF
D: -
size: -
V: TRBV10-2
J: TRBJ2-7

DNA: TGCGCCAGCAGCTTGGCCCGGGGGCCGACCCCTCAAGAGACCCAGTACTTC
CDR3: CASSLARGPTPQETQYF
D: -
size: -
V: TRBV5-1
J: TRBJ2-5

DNA: TGTGCCATCAGTCCCGGGGATATCCGGGGCCACGAGCAGTACTTC
CDR3: CAISPGDIRGHEQYF
D: -
size: -
V: TRBV10-3
J: TRBJ2-7

DNA: TGTGCCAGCAGCGTGGACCTAGCGACAGATACGCAGTATTTT
CDR3: CASSVDLATDTQYF
D: -
size: -
V: TRBV9
J: TRBJ2-3

DNA: TGTGCCAGCACCATCTCGGATACGCAGTATTTT
CDR3: CASTISDTQYF
D: -
size: -
V: TRBV2
J: TRBJ2-3

DNA: TGCGCCAGCAGAGGGCGGGAGAGTGACAATGAGCAGTTCTTC
CDR3: CASRGRESDNEQFF
D: TRBD2
size: -
V: TRBV5-1
J: TRBJ2-1

DNA: TGTGCCAGCAGTTTAACGTTATCGCGGCTAGCGACCCACAATGAGCAGTTCTTC
CDR3: CASSLTLSRLATHNEQFF
D: -
size: -
V: TRBV27
J: TRBJ2-1

DNA: TGTGCCAGCAGTGTTAAAAACCATAGCATTTTTAGGCAGCCCCAGCATTTT
CDR3: CASSVKNHSIFRQPQHF
D: -
size: -
V: TRBV6-4
J: TRBJ1-5

DNA: TGTGCTAGTGGAACCGGGGCCCTTGGCGAGCAGTACTTC
CDR3: CASGTGALGEQYF
D: -
size: -
V: TRBV12-5
J: TRBJ2-7

DNA: TGTGCCAGCAGCTTACACAGGGCCGGGGAGCTGTTTTTT
CDR3: CASSLHRAGELFF
D: -
size: -
V: TRBV5-4
J: TRBJ2-2

DNA: TGTGCCAGCAGCTTTAACCAGGGGACCCCATACGAGCAGTACTTC
CDR3: CASSFNQGTPYEQYF
D: -
size: -
V: TRBV7-6
J: TRBJ2-7

DNA: TGTGCCATCAGTGAGTCGCAGGGGGGGAATCGGACTATCAATGAGCAGTTCTTC
CDR3: CAISESQGGNRTINEQFF
D: -
size: once
V: TRBV10-3
J: TRBJ2-1

DNA: TGTGCCGGTCGGTTCCGGGCAAGGGACACTGAAGCTTTCTTT
CDR3: CAGRFRARDTEAFF
D: -
size: once
V: TRBV28
J: TRBJ1-1

DNA: TGTGCCACCAGCAGATCCGGACAGAGCAATCAGCCCCAGCATTTT
CDR3: CATSRSGQSNQPQHF
D: -
size: -
V: TRBV15
J: TRBJ1-5

DNA: TGTGCCAGCAGTTGGGAGAATGAGCACGAGCAGTACTTC
CDR3: CASSWENEHEQYF
D: -
size: -
V: TRBV28
J: TRBJ2-7

DNA: TGTGCCAGCAGCATCGGCCGGGACAGGGTACACGAGCAGTACTTC
CDR3: CASSIGRDRVHEQYF
D: TRBD1
size: -
V: TRBV7-2
J: TRBJ2-7

DNA: TGTGCCAGCAGCCGTCATAACAGCCGGCCAGAGAAGCTAAACTATGGCTACACCTTC
CDR3: CASSRHNSRPEKLNYGYTF
D: -
size: -
V: TRBV11-2
J: TRBJ1-2

DNA: TGCGCCAGCAGCTCTATCCGGGACAGGGGACCCTACGAGCAGTACTTC
CDR3: CASSSIRDRGPYEQYF
D: TRBD1
size: -
V: TRBV5-1
J: TRBJ2-7

DNA: TGTGCCGGGACAGGGCCGAACACCGGGGAGCTGTTTTTT
CDR3: CAGTGPNTGELFF
D: TRBD1
size: -
V: TRBV28
J: TRBJ2-2

DNA: TGTGCCAGCTCAAAAACTAGCGGGAGCTACGAGCAGTACTTC
CDR3: CASSKTSGSYEQYF
D: TRBD2
size: -
V: TRBV18
J: TRBJ2-7

DNA: TGTGCAACGACTAGCGGGAGCTCCTACGAGCAGTACTTC
CDR3: CATTSGSSYEQYF
D: TRBD2
size: -
V: TRBV7-9
J: TRBJ2-7

DNA: TGTGCCATCAGTGGGAGGGGAAGTGAGCAGTTCTTC
CDR3: CAISGRGSEQFF
D: -
size: -
V: TRBV10-3
J: TRBJ2-1

DNA: TGCGCCAGCAGCCCATCCACGGATACGCAGTATTTT
CDR3: CASSPSTDTQYF
D: -
size: -
V: TRBV5-1
J: TRBJ2-3

DNA: TGCGCCAGCAGCTTGGCCGGCGGGAGGGCAGATACGCAGTATTTT
CDR3: CASSLAGGRADTQYF
D: TRBD2
size: -
V: TRBV5-1
J: TRBJ2-3

DNA: TGTGCCAGCAGTGAAGGGGTCAGAGAAGCTTTCTTT
CDR3: CASSEGVREAFF
D: -
size: -
V: TRBV2
J: TRBJ1-1

DNA: TGCGCCAGCAGCCAAGGGGGGGTCAACACTGAAGCTTTCTTT
CDR3: CASSQGGVNTEAFF
D: -
size: -
V: TRBV4-1
J: TRBJ1-1

DNA: TGTGCCATCACGACGGGGGCTGGAAACACCATATATTTT
CDR3: CAITTGAGNTIYF
D: -
size: -
V: TRBV2
J: TRBJ1-3